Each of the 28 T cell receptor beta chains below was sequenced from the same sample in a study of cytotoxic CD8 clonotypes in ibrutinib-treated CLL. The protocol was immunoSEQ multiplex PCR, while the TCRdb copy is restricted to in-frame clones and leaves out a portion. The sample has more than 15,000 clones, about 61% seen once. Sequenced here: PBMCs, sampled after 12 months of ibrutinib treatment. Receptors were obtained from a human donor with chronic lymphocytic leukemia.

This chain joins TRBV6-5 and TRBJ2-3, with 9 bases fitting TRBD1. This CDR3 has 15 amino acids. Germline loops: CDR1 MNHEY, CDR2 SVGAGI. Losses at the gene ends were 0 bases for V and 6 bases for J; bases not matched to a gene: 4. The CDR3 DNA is TGTGCCAGCAGTTACTCGGGACAGGGTTCTGATACGCAGTATTTT. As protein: CASSYSGQGSDTQYF.

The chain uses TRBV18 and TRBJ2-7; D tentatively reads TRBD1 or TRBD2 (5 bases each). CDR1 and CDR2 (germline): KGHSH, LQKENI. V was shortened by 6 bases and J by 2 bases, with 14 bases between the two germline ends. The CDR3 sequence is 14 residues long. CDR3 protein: CASSRGAPAYEQYF. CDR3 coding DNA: TGTGCCAGCTCTCGAGGGGCGCCCGCCTACGAGCAGTACTTC.

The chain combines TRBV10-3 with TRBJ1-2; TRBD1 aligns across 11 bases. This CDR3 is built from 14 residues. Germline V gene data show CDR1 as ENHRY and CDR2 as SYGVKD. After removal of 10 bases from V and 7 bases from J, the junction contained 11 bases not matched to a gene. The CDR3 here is CATWAGQGGIGYTF. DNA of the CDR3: TGTGCCACCTGGGCGGGACAGGGGGGCATTGGCTACACCTTC.

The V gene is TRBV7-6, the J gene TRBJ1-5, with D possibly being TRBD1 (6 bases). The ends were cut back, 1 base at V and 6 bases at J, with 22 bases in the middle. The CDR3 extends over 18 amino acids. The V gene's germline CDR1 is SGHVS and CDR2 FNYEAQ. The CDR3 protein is CASSLVDRDNLVGQPQHF. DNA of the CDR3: TGTGCCAGCAGCTTAGTAGACCGGGACAACCTAGTTGGTCAGCCCCAGCATTTT.

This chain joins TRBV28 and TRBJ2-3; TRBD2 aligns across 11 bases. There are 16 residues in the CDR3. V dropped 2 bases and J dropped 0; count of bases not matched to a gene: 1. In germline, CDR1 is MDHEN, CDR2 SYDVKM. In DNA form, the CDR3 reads TGTGCCAGCAGTTTAGGGACTAGCGGAAGCACAGATACGCAGTATTTT. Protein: CASSLGTSGSTDTQYF. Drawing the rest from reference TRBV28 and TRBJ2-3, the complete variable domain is DVKVTQSSRYLVKRTGEKVFLECVQDMDHENMFWYRQDPGLGLRLIYFSYDVKMKEKGDIPEGYSVSREKKERFSLILESASTNQTSMYLCASSLGTSGSTDTQYFGPGTRLTVL.

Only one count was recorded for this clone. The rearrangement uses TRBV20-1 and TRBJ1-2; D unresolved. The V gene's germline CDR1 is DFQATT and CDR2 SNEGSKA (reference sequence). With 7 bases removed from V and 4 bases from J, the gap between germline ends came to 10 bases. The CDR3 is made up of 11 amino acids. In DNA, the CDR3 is TGCAGTGTCTGGGGTGGCTATGGCTACACCTTC. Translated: CSVWGGYGYTF.

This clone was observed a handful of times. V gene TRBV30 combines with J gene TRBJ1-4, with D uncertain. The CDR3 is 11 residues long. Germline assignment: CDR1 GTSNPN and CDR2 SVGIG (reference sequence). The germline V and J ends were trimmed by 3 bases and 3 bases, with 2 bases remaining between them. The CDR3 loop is CAWSANEKLFF. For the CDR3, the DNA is TGTGCCTGGAGCGCTAATGAAAAACTGTTTTTT. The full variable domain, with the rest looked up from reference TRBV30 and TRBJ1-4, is SQTIHQWPATLVQPVGSPLSLECTVEGTSNPNLYWYRQAAGRGLQLLFYSVGIGQISSEVPQNLSASRPQDRQFILSSKKLLLSDSGFYLCAWSANEKLFFGSGTQLSVL.

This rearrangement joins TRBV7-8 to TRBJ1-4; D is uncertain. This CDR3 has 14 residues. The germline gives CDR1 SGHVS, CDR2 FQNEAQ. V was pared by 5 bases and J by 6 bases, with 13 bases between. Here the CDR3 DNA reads TGTGCCAGCAGCCCTAAGGCAGTCGATGAAAAACTGTTTTTT. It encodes CASSPKAVDEKLFF.

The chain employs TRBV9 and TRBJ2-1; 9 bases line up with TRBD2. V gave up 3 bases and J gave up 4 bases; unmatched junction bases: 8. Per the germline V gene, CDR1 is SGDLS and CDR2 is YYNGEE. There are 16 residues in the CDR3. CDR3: CASSGPGTSPYNEQFF. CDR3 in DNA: TGTGCCAGCAGCGGTCCCGGGACTAGCCCTTACAATGAGCAGTTCTTC.

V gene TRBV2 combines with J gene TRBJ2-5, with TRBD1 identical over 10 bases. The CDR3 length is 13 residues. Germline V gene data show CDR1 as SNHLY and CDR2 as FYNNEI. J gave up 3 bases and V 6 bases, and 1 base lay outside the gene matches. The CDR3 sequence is CASRGTGEETQYF. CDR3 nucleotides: TGTGCCAGCAGGGGGACAGGGGAAGAGACCCAGTACTTC.

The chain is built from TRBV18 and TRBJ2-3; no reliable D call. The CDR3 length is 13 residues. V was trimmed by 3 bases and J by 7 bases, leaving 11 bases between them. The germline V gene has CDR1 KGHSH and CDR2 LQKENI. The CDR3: CASSPEAGNTQYF. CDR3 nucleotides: TGTGCCAGCTCACCCGAAGCAGGAAATACGCAGTATTTT.

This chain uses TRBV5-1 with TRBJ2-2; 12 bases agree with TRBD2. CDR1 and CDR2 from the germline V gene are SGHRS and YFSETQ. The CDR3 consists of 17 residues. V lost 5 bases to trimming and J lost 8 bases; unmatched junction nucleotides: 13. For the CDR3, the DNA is TGCGCCAGCAGTCCACGGCGGACTAGCGGGGCGCGGGGGGAGCTGTTTTTT. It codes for CASSPRRTSGARGELFF.

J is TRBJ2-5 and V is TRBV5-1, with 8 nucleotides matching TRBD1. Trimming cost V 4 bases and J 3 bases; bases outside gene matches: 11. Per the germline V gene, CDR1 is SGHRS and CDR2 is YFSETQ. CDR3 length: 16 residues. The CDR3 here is CASSTGQGRRKETQYF. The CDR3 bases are TGCGCCAGCAGCACCGGACAGGGAAGGAGGAAAGAGACCCAGTACTTC.

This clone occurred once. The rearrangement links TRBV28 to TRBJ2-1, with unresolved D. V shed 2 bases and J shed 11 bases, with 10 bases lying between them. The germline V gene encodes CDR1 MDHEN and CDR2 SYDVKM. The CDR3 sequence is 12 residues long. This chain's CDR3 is CASSLGGTQQFF. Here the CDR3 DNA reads TGTGCCAGCAGTTTAGGCGGAACTCAGCAGTTCTTC.

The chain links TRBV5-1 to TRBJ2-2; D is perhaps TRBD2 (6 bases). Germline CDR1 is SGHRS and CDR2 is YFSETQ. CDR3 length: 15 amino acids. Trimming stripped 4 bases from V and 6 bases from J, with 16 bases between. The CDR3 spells CASSPEGSSSGELFF. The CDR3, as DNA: TGCGCCAGCAGCCCGGAGGGATCGAGCTCCGGGGAGCTGTTTTTT.

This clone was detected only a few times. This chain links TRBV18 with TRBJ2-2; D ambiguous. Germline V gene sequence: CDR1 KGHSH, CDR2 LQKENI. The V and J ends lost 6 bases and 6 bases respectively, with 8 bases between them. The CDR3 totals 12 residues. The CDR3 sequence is CASSPFPGELFF. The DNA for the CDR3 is TGTGCCAGCTCCCCGTTCCCCGGGGAGCTGTTTTTT. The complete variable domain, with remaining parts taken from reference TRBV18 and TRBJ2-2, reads NAGVMQNPRHLVRRRGQEARLRCSPMKGHSHVYWYRQLPEEGLKFMVYLQKENIIDESGMPKERFSAEFPKEGPSILRIQQVVRGDSAAYFCASSPFPGELFFGEGSRLTVL.

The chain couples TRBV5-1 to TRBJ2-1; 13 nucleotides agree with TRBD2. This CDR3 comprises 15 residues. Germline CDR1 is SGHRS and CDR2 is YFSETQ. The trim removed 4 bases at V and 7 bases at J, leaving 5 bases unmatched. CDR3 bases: TGCGCCAGCAGCCTCCAACTAGCGGGAGGGAATGAGCAGTTCTTC. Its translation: CASSLQLAGGNEQFF.

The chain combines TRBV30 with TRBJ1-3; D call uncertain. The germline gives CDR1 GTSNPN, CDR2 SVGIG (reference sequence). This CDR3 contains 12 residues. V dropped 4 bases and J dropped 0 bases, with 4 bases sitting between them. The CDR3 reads CAWTHSGNTIYF. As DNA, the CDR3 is TGTGCCTGGACACACTCTGGAAACACCATATATTTT.

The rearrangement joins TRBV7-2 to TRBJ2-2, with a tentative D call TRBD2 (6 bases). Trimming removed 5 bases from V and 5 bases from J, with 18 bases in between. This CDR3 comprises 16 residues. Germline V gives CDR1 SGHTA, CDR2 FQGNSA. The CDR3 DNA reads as TGTGCCAGCAGCCCTCGCGGGGACCCGAGTACCGGGGAGCTGTTTTTT. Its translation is CASSPRGDPSTGELFF.

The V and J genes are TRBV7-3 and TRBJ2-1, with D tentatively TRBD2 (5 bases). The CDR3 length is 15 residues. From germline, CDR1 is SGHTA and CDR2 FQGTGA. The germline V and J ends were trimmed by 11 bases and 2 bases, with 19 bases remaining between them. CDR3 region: CACFASGGPYNEQFF. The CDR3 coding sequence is TGTGCCTGCTTCGCTTCTGGCGGGCCCTACAATGAGCAGTTCTTC.

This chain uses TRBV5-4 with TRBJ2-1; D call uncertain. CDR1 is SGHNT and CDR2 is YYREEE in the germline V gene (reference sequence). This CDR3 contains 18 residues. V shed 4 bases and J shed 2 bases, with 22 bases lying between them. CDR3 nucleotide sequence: TGTGCCAGCAGCCTCCGGACCTCCCGGTTTGGGGCCTACAATGAGCAGTTCTTC. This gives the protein CASSLRTSRFGAYNEQFF.

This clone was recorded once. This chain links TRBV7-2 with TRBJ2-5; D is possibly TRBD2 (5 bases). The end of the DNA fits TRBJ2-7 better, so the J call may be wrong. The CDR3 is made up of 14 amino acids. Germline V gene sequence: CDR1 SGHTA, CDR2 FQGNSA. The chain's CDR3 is CASGLAIQRGEQYF. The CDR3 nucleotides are TGTGCCAGCGGTTTAGCGATACAGAGAGGCGAGCAGTACTTC.

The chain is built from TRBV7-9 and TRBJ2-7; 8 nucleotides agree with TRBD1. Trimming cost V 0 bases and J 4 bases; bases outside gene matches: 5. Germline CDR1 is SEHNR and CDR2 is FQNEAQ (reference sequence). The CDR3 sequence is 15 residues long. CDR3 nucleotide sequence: TGTGCCAGCAGCTTAGCCGGGACAGGAGCTTACGAGCAGTACTTC. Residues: CASSLAGTGAYEQYF. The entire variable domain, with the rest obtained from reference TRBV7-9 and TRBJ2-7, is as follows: DTGVSQNPRHKITKRGQNVTFRCDPISEHNRLYWYRQTLGQGPEFLTYFQNEAQLEKSRLLSDRFSAERPKGSFSTLEIQRTEQGDSAMYLCASSLAGTGAYEQYFGPGTRLTVT.

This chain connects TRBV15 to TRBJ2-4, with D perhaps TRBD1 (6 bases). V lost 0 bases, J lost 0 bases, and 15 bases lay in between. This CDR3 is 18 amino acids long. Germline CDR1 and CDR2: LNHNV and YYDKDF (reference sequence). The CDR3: CATSRDKQGILAKNIQYF. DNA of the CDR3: TGTGCCACCAGCAGAGACAAGCAGGGGATCCTAGCCAAAAACATTCAGTACTTC.

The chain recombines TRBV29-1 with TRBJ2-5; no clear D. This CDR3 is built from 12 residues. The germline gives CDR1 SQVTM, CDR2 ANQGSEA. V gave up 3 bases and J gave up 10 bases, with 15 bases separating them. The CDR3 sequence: CSVDITSSFQYF. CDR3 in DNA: TGCAGCGTTGACATCACCTCGAGTTTCCAGTACTTC.

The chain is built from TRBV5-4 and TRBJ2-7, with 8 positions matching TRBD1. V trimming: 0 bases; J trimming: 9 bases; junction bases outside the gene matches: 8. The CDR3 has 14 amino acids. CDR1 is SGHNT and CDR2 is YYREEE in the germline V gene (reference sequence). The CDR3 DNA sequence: TGTGCCAGCAGCTTGGAGTTTGCAGGGGGCGTGCAGTACTTC. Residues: CASSLEFAGGVQYF.

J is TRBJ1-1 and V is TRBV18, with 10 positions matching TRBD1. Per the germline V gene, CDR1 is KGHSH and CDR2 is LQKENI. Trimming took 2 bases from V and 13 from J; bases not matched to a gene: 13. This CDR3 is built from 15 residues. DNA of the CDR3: TGTGCCAGCTCACCAGTCGGGGACAGGGGACCGCAGTTTTTCTTT. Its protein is CASSPVGDRGPQFFF.

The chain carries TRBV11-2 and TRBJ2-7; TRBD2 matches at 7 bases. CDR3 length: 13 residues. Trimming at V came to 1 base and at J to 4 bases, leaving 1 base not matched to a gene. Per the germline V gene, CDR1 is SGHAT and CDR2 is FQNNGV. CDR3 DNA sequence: TGTGCCAGCAGCTTAGGGGGAGGGTACGAGCAGTACTTC. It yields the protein CASSLGGGYEQYF.